The 16 T cell receptor beta chains listed next were all sequenced from one sample in a study of cytomegalovirus exposure and HLA in healthy donors. PCR employed 60 Vbeta and 13 Jbeta primers. Only in-frame clones appear in the TCRdb table, and some are missing; sequencing was by immunoSEQ multiplex PCR. The sample has about 180,000 clones; roughly 84% are singletons. The specimen was PBMCs. The receptor source for this set is a girl aged 2 to 9 in good health and CMV-seropositive.

Only one count was recorded for this clone. The sample carries other DNA sequences with the same CDR3. The rearrangement links TRBV7-9 to TRBJ2-5; perhaps TRBD2 as D (5 bases). V lost 3 bases, J lost 3 bases, and 11 bases lay in between. The CDR3 length is 14 residues. CDR1 and CDR2 (germline): SEHNR, FQNEAQ (reference sequence). CDR3 region: CASSLGRGKETQYF. CDR3 bases: TGTGCCAGCAGCTTGGGCCGGGGAAAAGAGACCCAGTACTTC.

The chain couples TRBV14 to TRBJ2-1, with 8 bases that match TRBD1. J gave up 5 bases and V 5 bases, and 8 bases lay outside the gene matches. Germline assignment: CDR1 SGHDN and CDR2 FVKESK. This CDR3 is built from 15 residues. CDR3 bases: TGTGCCAGCAGCACCCGGGACAGGACCCACAATGAGCAGTTCTTC. Its translation is CASSTRDRTHNEQFF. The entire variable domain, with the rest obtained from reference TRBV14 and TRBJ2-1, is as follows: EAGVTQFPSHSVIEKGQTVTLRCDPISGHDNLYWYRRVMGKEIKFLLHFVKESKQDESGMPNNRFLAERTGGTYSTLKVQPAELEDSGVYFCASSTRDRTHNEQFFGPGTRLTVL.

V gene TRBV5-1 combines with J gene TRBJ2-7; maybe TRBD1 (7 bases). Germline V lookup: CDR1 SGHRS, CDR2 YFSETQ. The V end lost 2 bases, the J end lost 1 base, and 10 bases lay between the germline ends. The CDR3 sequence is 14 residues long. The CDR3 nucleotides read TGCGCCAGCAGCTTTTCAGGGGGGTCCTACGAGCAGTACTTC. Translation gives CASSFSGGSYEQYF.

V gene TRBV7-2 combines with J gene TRBJ2-1; TRBD2 aligns across 8 bases. Germline V gives CDR1 SGHTA, CDR2 FQGNSA. The CDR3 runs to 16 residues. V dropped 2 bases and J dropped 4; count of bases not matched to a gene: 7. This chain's CDR3 is CASSLIGGGPYNEQFF. The CDR3, as DNA: TGTGCCAGCAGCTTAATCGGGGGGGGACCTTACAATGAGCAGTTCTTC.

The chain uses TRBV5-6 and TRBJ1-1; 9 bases align to TRBD1. The CDR3 length is 14 residues. V gave up 3 bases and J gave up 6 bases; unmatched junction bases: 6. Germline V gene lookup returns CDR1 SGHDT and CDR2 YYEEEE. The CDR3 protein is CASSSGQGMPEAFF. The CDR3 bases are TGTGCCAGCAGCTCCGGACAGGGGATGCCTGAAGCTTTCTTT.

The chain uses TRBV10-2 and TRBJ1-5; no clear D gene. Trimming shortened V by 8 bases and J by 1 base, and 9 bases separated the two germline ends. Per the germline V gene, CDR1 is WSHSY and CDR2 is SAAADI. The CDR3 is made up of 13 amino acids. The CDR3, as DNA: TGCGCCAGCTCCCTAGGAAGCAATCAGCCCCAGCATTTT. Translated: CASSLGSNQPQHF.

V usage is TRBV6-5 and J usage is TRBJ1-5, with D maybe TRBD1 (5 bases). The V gene's germline CDR1 is MNHEY and CDR2 SVGAGI. This CDR3 region has 14 residues. The chain's CDR3 is CATGRRGNNQPQHF. The CDR3 nucleotides read TGTGCTACGGGTCGTCGGGGGAACAATCAGCCCCAGCATTTT.

The genes are TRBV10-2 and TRBJ2-1; TRBD2 aligns across 9 bases. The CDR3 length is 15 residues. The germline V gene has CDR1 WSHSY and CDR2 SAAADI. Trimming removed 3 bases from V and 2 bases from J; junction bases left unmatched: 2. CDR3 protein: CASSDRGRAYNEQFF. The CDR3 coding sequence is TGCGCCAGCAGTGATCGCGGGAGGGCCTACAATGAGCAGTTCTTC.

The chain couples TRBV2 to TRBJ2-5, with D perhaps matching TRBD2 (5 bases). This CDR3 has 16 amino acids. CDR1 is SNHLY and CDR2 is FYNNEI in the germline V gene. With 6 bases removed from V and 1 base from J, the gap between germline ends came to 18 bases. The CDR3 sequence is CASRAGNGRGQETQYF. For the CDR3, the DNA is TGTGCCAGCAGGGCTGGAAATGGCCGGGGCCAAGAGACCCAGTACTTC.

The chain combines TRBV5-4 with TRBJ1-2; 7 bases map to TRBD1. CDR3 length: 14 amino acids. The germline V gene encodes CDR1 SGHNT and CDR2 YYREEE (reference sequence). V lost 0 bases, J lost 7 bases, and 6 bases stayed unmatched. CDR3 region: CASSLGQGVAGYTF. The DNA of the CDR3 is TGTGCCAGCAGCTTGGGGCAGGGGGTTGCTGGCTACACCTTC.

CDR3 DNA: TGTGCCAGCAGTTTCGGGGATGAGCAGTTCTTC. It specifies CASSFGDEQFF. The chain recombines TRBV27 with TRBJ2-1; D may be TRBD2 (5 bases). The germline V gene has CDR1 MNHEY and CDR2 SMNVEV (reference sequence). The CDR3 runs to 11 residues. V shed 3 bases and J shed 8 bases, with 5 bases lying between them.

The V and J genes are TRBV7-9 and TRBJ1-1; D remains ambiguous. Germline V gives CDR1 SEHNR, CDR2 FQNEAQ (reference sequence). The V end lost 3 bases, the J end lost 4 bases, and 12 bases lay between the germline ends. CDR3 length: 14 amino acids. The CDR3 is CASSFYVGCTEAFF. The DNA for the CDR3 is TGTGCCAGCAGCTTCTATGTCGGGTGCACTGAAGCTTTCTTT.

The chain uses TRBV7-2 and TRBJ2-7, with 9 positions matching TRBD2. J lost 1 base, V lost 5 bases, and 6 bases had no gene match. CDR1 is SGHTA and CDR2 is FQGNSA in the germline V gene. The CDR3 totals 15 residues. The chain's CDR3 is CASSLPGLASYEQYF. DNA for the CDR3: TGTGCCAGCAGCCTACCAGGACTAGCGTCCTACGAGCAGTACTTC.

This clone showed up just a few times. The gene calls are TRBV6-6 and TRBJ1-4, with a weak D call TRBD1 (5 bases). CDR1 and CDR2 (germline): MNHNY, SVGAGI (reference sequence). The CDR3 is 14 residues long. The V end lost 2 bases, the J end lost 5 bases, and 9 bases lay between the germline ends. CDR3 protein: CASSYQGMNEKLFF. DNA of the CDR3: TGTGCCAGCAGTTACCAGGGTATGAATGAAAAACTGTTTTTT.

As concerns this clone: A read error may produce the germline difference seen at one junction end. The gene calls are TRBV4-1 and TRBJ2-3; TRBD1 matches 9 bases. Germline V gene lookup returns CDR1 MGHRA and CDR2 YSYEKL. The CDR3 runs 18 residues. CDR3 DNA: TGCGCCAGCAGCCAAGGGTCCCCCCGGGACAGGGTAACCCAAACCTACCATTTT. Its protein is CASSQGSPRDRVTQTYHF.

This chain links TRBV7-2 with TRBJ2-7; a possible D gene is TRBD1 (6 bases). Between the trimmed V and J ends, which lost 3 bases and 6 bases, there was a span of 12 bases. This CDR3 is built from 13 residues. Germline CDR1 SGHTA, CDR2 FQGNSA. CDR3 DNA: TGTGCCAGCAGCTTTAACCAGGGGTGCGAGCAGTACTTC. This codes for CASSFNQGCEQYF.